This entry is about one TCR beta chain. Its antigen remains unidentified. This sample is part of a study of radiation and T cells in renal cell carcinoma. General study results and limits: In blood, top tumor clones expanded by 2 weeks, shrinking by 4.

CDR1 and CDR2 (germline): SGHRS, YFSETQ. The V segment lost 4 bases and the J segment 8 bases; nucleotides outside the gene matches: 6. CDR3 length: 14 residues. Only in-frame clones appear in the TCRdb table, and some are missing; sequencing was by immunoSEQ multiplex PCR. The table lists roughly 92,000 clones, 80% to 90% of them singletons, with 7.2% in the top ten. Time point meaning: blood 4 weeks post-SBRT, at nephrectomy. Treatment of the sample: 15 Gy SBRT to primary tumor, nephrectomy 4 weeks later. The sample here was blood, taken from a patient whose treatment included radiotherapy and nephrectomy. This receptor was identified in a man aged 60-69 years with renal cell carcinoma. The chain employs TRBV5-1 and TRBJ2-4, with TRBD1 matching 10 bases. The CDR3 is CASSEGQGSYIQYF. The CDR3 region has the DNA TGCGCCAGCAGCGAGGGACAGGGGAGCTACATTCAGTACTTC.